Below, one T cell receptor beta chain is given with its context. This sample was taken from a study of radiotherapy plus CTLA-4 blockade in lung cancer. Generated by immunoSEQ multiplex PCR, the TCRdb table keeps only in-frame clones and is missing some. This sample has tens of thousands of clones, with about 88% found just once. The sequence was obtained from a human donor with non-small cell lung cancer that progressed on radiotherapy plus ipilimumab. The sequencing used peripheral blood, collected from a patient treated with radiotherapy plus ipilimumab.

This CDR3 reads CASSQGGFWYEQYF. CDR3 nucleotides: TGTGCCAGCAGCCAAGGAGGGTTTTGGTACGAGCAGTACTTC. This sequence joins TRBV14 and TRBJ2-7; TRBD2 might be the D (5 bases). The CDR3 sequence is 14 residues long. The V and J ends lost 1 base and 4 bases respectively, with 11 bases between them. CDR1 and CDR2 from the germline V gene are SGHDN and FVKESK.